The rows below give T cell receptor beta chains drawn from one sample of a study of blood T cell repertoires in COVID-19. Clones were sequenced by immunoSEQ multiplex PCR, and TCRdb holds only the in-frame ones, with some missing. The repertoire holds about 230,000 clones, approximately 81% seen once, with roughly 7.9% in the top ten. Specimen: peripheral blood. The receptors originated from a woman older than 75 with acute or convalescent COVID-19. Each CDR3 is given with its conserved first and last residue.

v_gene: TRBV4-2
j_gene: TRBJ2-7
CDR3aa: CASSQDLERGYEQYF

v_gene: TRBV2
j_gene: TRBJ1-2
CDR3aa: CASLISQGIGYTF

v_gene: TRBV27
j_gene: TRBJ2-7
CDR3aa: CASSLLGTSASYEQYF

v_gene: TRBV5-4
j_gene: TRBJ1-2
CDR3aa: CASSSDRETNYGYTF

v_gene: TRBV20-1
j_gene: TRBJ2-3
CDR3aa: CSASRLAETSDTQYF

v_gene: TRBV6-5
j_gene: TRBJ2-7
CDR3aa: CASSYSGQGAYEQYF

v_gene: TRBV6-5
j_gene: TRBJ1-2
CDR3aa: CASSLQGNYGYTF

v_gene: TRBV29-1
j_gene: TRBJ2-2
CDR3aa: CSAGTGGFTGELFF

v_gene: TRBV7-2
j_gene: TRBJ2-7
CDR3aa: CASSFSGGAYEQYF

v_gene: TRBV6-5
j_gene: TRBJ2-5
CDR3aa: CASSYGGEETQYF

v_gene: TRBV2
j_gene: TRBJ2-3
CDR3aa: CASSDAAVSTDTQYF

v_gene: TRBV28
j_gene: TRBJ1-2
CDR3aa: CASSLQPPGSYGYTF

v_gene: TRBV5-5
j_gene: TRBJ1-2
CDR3aa: CASSLLTGNQAMGGYTF

v_gene: TRBV7-2
j_gene: TRBJ1-4
CDR3aa: CASSPGTGGEKLFF

v_gene: TRBV27
j_gene: TRBJ1-2
CDR3aa: CASSYRVSNYGYTF

v_gene: TRBV19
j_gene: TRBJ2-7
CDR3aa: CASSHYEEPGEQYF

v_gene: TRBV28
j_gene: TRBJ1-3
CDR3aa: CASTPSEGRPQGNTIYF

v_gene: TRBV11-3
j_gene: TRBJ1-5
CDR3aa: CASSLVWKGRGVKDQPQHF

v_gene: TRBV3-1/TRBV3-2
j_gene: TRBJ1-6
CDR3aa: CASSQDSGSSYNSPLHF

v_gene: TRBV18
j_gene: TRBJ1-6
CDR3aa: CASSPPQGNNSPLHF

v_gene: TRBV6-1
j_gene: TRBJ1-5
CDR3aa: CASSDGTLNQPQHF

v_gene: TRBV19
j_gene: TRBJ2-3
CDR3aa: CASSWREDGGTQYF

v_gene: TRBV6-5
j_gene: TRBJ2-7
CDR3aa: CASSASGGYIEQYF

v_gene: TRBV19
j_gene: TRBJ1-2
CDR3aa: CASRMGQGAFGYTF

v_gene: TRBV12-5
j_gene: TRBJ1-2
CDR3aa: CASGQGYYGYTF

v_gene: TRBV11-2
j_gene: TRBJ2-3
CDR3aa: CASSLLTSGVADTQYF

v_gene: TRBV3-1/TRBV3-2
j_gene: TRBJ2-1
CDR3aa: CASSLGTSGGNEQFF

v_gene: TRBV10-3
j_gene: TRBJ2-7
CDR3aa: CAISESNGGYEQYF

v_gene: TRBV6-5
j_gene: TRBJ2-7
CDR3aa: CASKRAGDASYEQYF